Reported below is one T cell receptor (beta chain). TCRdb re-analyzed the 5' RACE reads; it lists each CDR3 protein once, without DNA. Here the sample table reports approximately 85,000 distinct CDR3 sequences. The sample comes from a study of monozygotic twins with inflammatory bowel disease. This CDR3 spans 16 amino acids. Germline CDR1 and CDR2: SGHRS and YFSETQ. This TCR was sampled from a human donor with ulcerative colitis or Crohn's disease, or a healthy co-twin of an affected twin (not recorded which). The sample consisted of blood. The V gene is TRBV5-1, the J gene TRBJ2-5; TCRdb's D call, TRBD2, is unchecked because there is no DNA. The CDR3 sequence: CASSLASGGGQETQYF.